What follows are 23 T cell receptor beta chains derived from one specimen sequenced in a study of blood T cell repertoires in COVID-19. Profiled with immunoSEQ multiplex PCR; TCRdb holds only in-frame clones, not every one. Here the sample spans 280,000 or so clones, about 83% being singletons. Sequencing input: PBMCs or T cells enriched from blood (not recorded which). These receptors originate from a woman aged 35 to 49 who had recovered from COVID-19.

The chain carries TRBV28 and TRBJ1-1, with 8 bases fitting TRBD1. CDR3 length equals 15 residues. Germline CDR1 reads MDHEN; CDR2 reads SYDVKM. V gave up 5 bases and J gave up 4 bases; unmatched junction bases: 9. CDR3 sequence (DNA): TGTGCCAGCAGTCTACCCACGGGACAGGCCACTGAAGCTTTCTTT. Translated: CASSLPTGQATEAFF.

The rearrangement joins TRBV4-1 to TRBJ2-1; 7 nucleotides match TRBD1. V lost 3 bases to trimming and J lost 9 bases; unmatched junction nucleotides: 11. The CDR3 is made up of 15 amino acids. Per germline, CDR1 MGHRA and CDR2 YSYEKL. The CDR3 sequence is CASSQGAAGGREQFF. CDR3 DNA: TGCGCCAGCAGCCAGGGGGCAGCAGGGGGACGTGAGCAGTTCTTC.

A few counts support this clone. V usage is TRBV5-1 and J usage is TRBJ2-1, with a possible D match to TRBD1 (5 bases). This CDR3 region has 15 residues. In germline, CDR1 is SGHRS, CDR2 YFSETQ. Trimming cost V 7 bases and J 6 bases, with 20 bases left between them. The CDR3 loop reads CASSADKGHFNEQFF. CDR3 in DNA: TGCGCCAGCTCCGCGGACAAGGGGCATTTCAATGAGCAGTTCTTC.

J is TRBJ2-1 and V is TRBV9; 11 nucleotides match TRBD2. Germline CDR1 and CDR2: SGDLS and YYNGEE. V shed 3 bases and J 10 bases; nucleotides not matched to a gene: 9. This CDR3 region has 15 residues. DNA for the CDR3: TGTGCCAGCAGCGCCCGACTAGCGGGGCTCGGGGAGCAGTTCTTC. It encodes CASSARLAGLGEQFF.

This chain links TRBV19 with TRBJ2-1; no clear D gene. Germline CDR1 is LNHDA and CDR2 is SQIVND (reference sequence). This CDR3 contains 13 residues. The V gene lost 7 bases and the J gene lost 0 bases, with 7 bases spanning the gap. The CDR3 DNA reads as TGTGCCAGTATTGCGGACTCCTACAATGAGCAGTTCTTC. Amino acid sequence: CASIADSYNEQFF.

This rearrangement joins TRBV28 to TRBJ2-3; D gene ambiguous. CDR3 length equals 15 residues. V was shortened by 3 bases and J by 4 bases, with 14 bases between the two germline ends. Germline values: CDR1 MDHEN, CDR2 SYDVKM. The CDR3 DNA is TGTGCCAGCAGTTTTCAGGCTACCTTTTCAGATACGCAGTATTTT. Translation gives CASSFQATFSDTQYF.

This clone was detected only once. V and J are TRBV7-2 and TRBJ2-3, with 7 bases matching TRBD2. With V trimmed by 0 bases and J by 9 bases, 12 bases remained unmatched. Germline V gene data show CDR1 as SGHTA and CDR2 as FQGNSA. This CDR3 region has 16 residues. In nucleotides, the CDR3 is TGTGCCAGCAGCTTAGCGGGAGGGACCCTCGAGGACACGCAGTATTTT. Protein: CASSLAGGTLEDTQYF.

The V gene is TRBV7-2, the J gene TRBJ2-7; D is perhaps TRBD1 (6 bases). Germline values: CDR1 SGHTA, CDR2 FQGNSA. CDR3 length equals 14 residues. Trimming took 6 bases from V and 0 from J, leaving 12 bases between them. CDR3 nucleotide sequence: TGTGCCAGCAGAAGGGACATTGACTCCTACGAGCAGTACTTC. As protein: CASRRDIDSYEQYF.

This rearrangement joins TRBV7-9 to TRBJ1-3; the D gene is possibly TRBD1 (6 bases). Germline V gene sequence: CDR1 SEHNR, CDR2 FQNEAQ (reference sequence). This CDR3 region has 13 residues. Trimming shortened V by 5 bases and J by 4 bases, and 9 bases separated the two germline ends. For the CDR3, the DNA is TGTGCCAGCAGCCCAGGGGTCGGAAACACCATATATTTT. As protein: CASSPGVGNTIYF.

The chain joins TRBV5-1 to TRBJ2-5; D perhaps matches TRBD2 (6 bases). CDR1 and CDR2 from the germline V gene are SGHRS and YFSETQ. Trimming removed 4 bases from V and 2 bases from J, with 12 bases in between. The CDR3 sequence is 14 residues long. CDR3 amino acids: CASSARDLQETQYF. The CDR3 region has the DNA TGCGCCAGCAGCGCCCGGGACTTACAAGAGACCCAGTACTTC.

This clone has only one observation. CDR3 amino acids: CASSEYREGEGYGYTF. The CDR3 coding sequence is TGTGCCAGCAGTGAATATAGAGAGGGTGAGGGCTATGGCTACACCTTC. The V call is TRBV25-1, the J call TRBJ1-2; no firm D call. Per the germline V gene, CDR1 is MGHDK and CDR2 is SYGVNS. This CDR3 has 16 residues. V dropped 0 bases and J dropped 4 bases, with 15 bases sitting between them.

The chain recombines TRBV4-1 with TRBJ2-7; the match to TRBD2 covers 8 bases. V was clipped by 0 bases and J by 2 bases; unmatched bases: 9. This CDR3 comprises 17 residues. Germline-derived CDR1 and CDR2 are MGHRA and YSYEKL. The DNA for the CDR3 is TGCGCCAGCAGCCAAGAGGGTGTCGGGAGGGTGACCTACGAGCAGTACTTC. Its protein product is CASSQEGVGRVTYEQYF.

This clone was counted only a few times. The V gene is TRBV28, the J gene TRBJ1-1; tentative D call: TRBD1 (5 bases). The V gene lost 5 bases and the J gene lost 3 bases, with 7 bases spanning the gap. Per the germline V gene, CDR1 is MDHEN and CDR2 is SYDVKM. The CDR3 covers 12 residues. The CDR3 is CASSRTYTEAFF. The DNA for the CDR3 is TGTGCCAGCAGTAGGACATACACTGAAGCTTTCTTT.

This clone was recorded once. The chain links TRBV28 to TRBJ2-5; D is possibly TRBD2 (7 bases). This CDR3 spans 15 amino acids. V lost 6 bases and J 5 bases, leaving 19 bases between the germline ends. From germline, CDR1 is MDHEN and CDR2 SYDVKM. The CDR3 DNA follows: TGTGCCAGCAGGACTCCTAGCGGAGGGGGGGAGACCCAGTACTTC. Amino acids: CASRTPSGGGETQYF.

Of note for this clone: The same CDR3 is also encoded by other DNA sequences in this sample. The rearrangement joins TRBV19 to TRBJ1-6, with a possible D match to TRBD1 (6 bases). The germline CDR1 and CDR2 sequences are LNHDA and SQIVND (reference sequence). This CDR3 is built from 14 residues. V lost 7 bases and J 3 bases, leaving 10 bases between the germline ends. CDR3 DNA: TGTGCCAGTACGACAGGTGGCTATAATTCACCCCTCCACTTT. This sequence encodes CASTTGGYNSPLHF.

DNA for the CDR3: TGTGCCAGCAGCTTGTTCGGGGACTCTATGTTTGGCTACACCTTC. Its translation is CASSLFGDSMFGYTF. The chain is built from TRBV5-6 and TRBJ1-2, with D perhaps matching TRBD1 (5 bases). Trimming shortened V by 1 base and J by 7 bases, and 17 bases separated the two germline ends. Germline CDR1 is SGHDT and CDR2 is YYEEEE. The CDR3 sequence is 15 residues long.

The chain carries TRBV5-1 and TRBJ1-2; a weak D match, TRBD1 (5 bases). Trimming left V 2 bases short and J 4 bases short, with 12 bases between. Germline lookup yields CDR1 SGHRS and CDR2 YFSETQ. CDR3 length: 14 residues. The CDR3 DNA sequence: TGCGCCAGCAGCTTACCAGGGATCTCCTATGGCTACACCTTC. Translation: CASSLPGISYGYTF.

The chain employs TRBV7-3 and TRBJ2-1; weak D call: TRBD2 (6 bases). Deletions cut 2 bases from V and 0 bases from J, with 23 bases between. CDR3 length: 20 amino acids. Germline CDR1 and CDR2: SGHTA and FQGTGA. The DNA of the CDR3 is TGTGCCAGCAGCTTACGGGGGTTTCGAGTCGGCTACAGCTCCTACAATGAGCAGTTCTTC. Translating gives CASSLRGFRVGYSSYNEQFF.

The J gene is TRBJ2-1, the V gene TRBV2, with D tentatively TRBD1 (6 bases). Germline lookup yields CDR1 SNHLY and CDR2 FYNNEI. This CDR3 region has 14 residues. V was trimmed by 8 bases and J by 7 bases, leaving 18 bases between them. CDR3 DNA: TGTGCCAGCCACTCCACCACAGGGCTGAATGAGCAGTTCTTC. It encodes CASHSTTGLNEQFF.

This rearrangement joins TRBV28 to TRBJ1-5, with D unclear. The germline V and J ends were trimmed by 10 bases and 7 bases, with 14 bases remaining between them. From germline, CDR1 is MDHEN and CDR2 SYDVKM. CDR3 length: 12 residues. The CDR3 is CAISTGSQPQHF. CDR3 coding DNA: TGTGCCATTTCGACGGGATCACAGCCCCAGCATTTT.

The J gene is TRBJ2-1, the V gene TRBV5-8; unclear D gene. This CDR3 is 15 amino acids long. Trimming took 2 bases from V and 2 from J, leaving 11 bases between them. Per germline, CDR1 SGHTS and CDR2 YDEGEE. CDR3 coding DNA: TGTGCCAGCAGCTTTCCCCGCCCGGCCTACAATGAGCAGTTCTTC. Encoded protein: CASSFPRPAYNEQFF.

This chain joins TRBV28 and TRBJ1-1; D is uncertain. The CDR3 runs to 14 residues. V lost 7 bases to trimming and J lost 3 bases, with 15 bases between them. Germline CDR1 MDHEN, CDR2 SYDVKM. Here the CDR3 reads CASTRSGVDTEAFF. CDR3 bases: TGTGCCAGCACTCGTTCGGGAGTCGACACTGAAGCTTTCTTT.

The chain has TRBV10-3 and TRBJ1-6; no firm D call. V was clipped by 4 bases and J by 7 bases, with 5 bases between them. The germline V gene encodes CDR1 ENHRY and CDR2 SYGVKD. The CDR3 consists of 12 residues. CDR3 nucleotide sequence: TGTGCCATCAGTGGAGGAAATTCACCCCTCCACTTT. The encoded protein is CAISGGNSPLHF.